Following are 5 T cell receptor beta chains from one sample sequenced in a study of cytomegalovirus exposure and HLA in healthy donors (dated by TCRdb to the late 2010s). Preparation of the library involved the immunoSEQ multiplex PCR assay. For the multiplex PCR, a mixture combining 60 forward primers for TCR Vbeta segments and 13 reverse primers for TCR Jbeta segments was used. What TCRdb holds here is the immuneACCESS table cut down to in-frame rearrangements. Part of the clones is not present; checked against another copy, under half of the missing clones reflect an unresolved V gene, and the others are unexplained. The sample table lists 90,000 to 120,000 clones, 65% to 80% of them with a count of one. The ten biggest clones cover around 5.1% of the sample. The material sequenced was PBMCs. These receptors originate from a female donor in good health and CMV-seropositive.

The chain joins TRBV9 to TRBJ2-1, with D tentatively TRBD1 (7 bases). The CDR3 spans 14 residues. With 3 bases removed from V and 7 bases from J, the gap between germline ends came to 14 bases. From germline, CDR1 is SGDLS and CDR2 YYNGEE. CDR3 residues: CASSARGVRNEQFF. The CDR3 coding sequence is TGTGCCAGCAGCGCCAGGGGGGTCCGGAATGAGCAGTTCTTC.

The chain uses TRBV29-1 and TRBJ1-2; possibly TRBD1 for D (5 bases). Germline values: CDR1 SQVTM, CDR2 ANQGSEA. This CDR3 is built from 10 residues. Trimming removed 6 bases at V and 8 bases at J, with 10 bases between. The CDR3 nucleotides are TGCAGCGTCATGCAGGGCGGCTACACCTTC. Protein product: CSVMQGGYTF. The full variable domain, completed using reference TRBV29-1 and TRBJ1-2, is SAVISQKPSRDICQRGTSLTIQCQVDSQVTMMFWYRQQPGQSLTLIATANQGSEATYESGFVIDKFPISRPNLTFSTLTVSNMSPEDSSIYLCSVMQGGYTFGSGTRLTVV.

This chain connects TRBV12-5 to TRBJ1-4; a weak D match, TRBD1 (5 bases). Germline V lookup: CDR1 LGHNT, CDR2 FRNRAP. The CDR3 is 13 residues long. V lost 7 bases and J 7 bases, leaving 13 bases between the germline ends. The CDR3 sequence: CASARGELEKLFF. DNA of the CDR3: TGTGCTAGTGCCCGGGGGGAACTTGAAAAACTGTTTTTT.

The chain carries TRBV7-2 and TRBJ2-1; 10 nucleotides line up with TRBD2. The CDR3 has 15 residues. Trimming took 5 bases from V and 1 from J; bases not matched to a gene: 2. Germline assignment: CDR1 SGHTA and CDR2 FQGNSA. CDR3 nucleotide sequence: TGTGCCAGCAGCATTAGCGGGAGGTCCTACAATGAGCAGTTCTTC. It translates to CASSISGRSYNEQFF.

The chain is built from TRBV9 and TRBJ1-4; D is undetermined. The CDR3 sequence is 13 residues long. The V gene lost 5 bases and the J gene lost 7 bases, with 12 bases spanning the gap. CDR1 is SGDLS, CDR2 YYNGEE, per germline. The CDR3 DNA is TGTGCCAGCAGTAGCGGTGTGGTTGAAAAACTGTTTTTT. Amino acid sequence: CASSSGVVEKLFF. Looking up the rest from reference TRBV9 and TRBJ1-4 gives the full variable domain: DSGVTQTPKHLITATGQRVTLRCSPRSGDLSVYWYQQSLDQGLQFLIQYYNGEERAKGNILERFSAQQFPDLHSELNLSSLELGDSALYFCASSSGVVEKLFFGSGTQLSVL.